This TCR beta chain was documented in a study of T cells in narcolepsy. Study at large: Donors had narcolepsy type 1 or type 2, or were healthy controls. Study-wide results and limits: Comparing one patient's CSF and blood CD4+ clonotypes highlighted HCRT- and TRIB2-specific autoreactive clonotypes. In some patient and control memory CD4+ samples, autoreactive clones were absent. Reportedly, autoreactive clonotypes were serially detected in patients' blood but not controls'.

Libraries were prepared by immunoSEQ multiplex PCR; TCRdb keeps only in-frame clonotypes and omits some of them. The data show some 30,000 clones, 70% to 90% seen once. With regard to this clone: What it binds is not known.

V lost 0 bases, J lost 10 bases, and 16 bases lay in between. CDR3 length: 16 residues. CDR1 LNHNV and CDR2 YYDKDF come from the germline V gene (reference sequence). The specimen sequenced was memory (CD45RA-) CD4+ T cells from blood. The J gene is TRBJ1-6, the V gene TRBV15; unclear D gene. This clonotype was sampled from a human donor in good health. CDR3 sequence reads: CATSRDRARSGSPLHF. CDR3 in DNA: TGTGCCACCAGCAGAGATCGGGCTCGAAGTGGATCACCCCTCCACTTT.